This is a list of T cell receptor beta chains from one sample in a study of beta chain features in type 1 diabetes. Here immunoSEQ multiplex PCR was the method, and the copy in TCRdb shows in-frame clones only, minus some. Of about 240,000 clones listed, around 26% were seen once; the top ten hold under 5%. Source material: central memory CD4+ T cells from blood. These receptors all stem from a man younger than 40 in good health. Each CDR3 is given with its conserved first and last residue. A D gene is named only where the DNA matches it firmly. A row's size may be missing; if present it is once, few, many or a size class.

abundance: .
j_gene: TRBJ2-1
v_gene: TRBV18
d_gene: .
CDR3aa: CASSQEQENEQFF
CDR3nt: TGTGCCAGCTCACAAGAACAGGAGAATGAGCAGTTCTTC

abundance: .
j_gene: TRBJ2-5
v_gene: TRBV2
d_gene: .
CDR3aa: CASSESSRGETQYF
CDR3nt: TGTGCCAGCAGTGAGTCGTCCAGGGGAGAGACCCAGTACTTC

abundance: few
j_gene: TRBJ2-2
v_gene: TRBV4-3
d_gene: TRBD1
CDR3aa: CASSLMMGQGLAGELFF
CDR3nt: TGCGCCAGCAGCCTGATGATGGGACAGGGTTTAGCCGGGGAGCTGTTTTTT

abundance: few
j_gene: TRBJ2-2
v_gene: TRBV7-2
d_gene: .
CDR3aa: CASNSHFTGELFF
CDR3nt: TGTGCCAGCAACTCCCATTTCACCGGGGAGCTGTTTTTT

abundance: .
j_gene: TRBJ2-7
v_gene: TRBV23-1
d_gene: .
CDR3aa: CASSFSGGRRYEQYF
CDR3nt: TGCGCCAGCAGTTTTTCCGGGGGGCGCAGGTACGAGCAGTACTTC

abundance: .
j_gene: TRBJ1-2
v_gene: TRBV2
d_gene: .
CDR3aa: CASGALSYGYTF
CDR3nt: TGTGCCAGCGGAGCCCTTTCCTATGGCTACACCTTC

abundance: many
j_gene: TRBJ2-1
v_gene: TRBV2
d_gene: .
CDR3aa: CASKANFRQFF
CDR3nt: TGTGCCAGCAAGGCGAATTTTCGGCAGTTCTTC

abundance: .
j_gene: TRBJ2-7
v_gene: TRBV6-6
d_gene: TRBD2
CDR3aa: CASSLLGRGSEQYF
CDR3nt: TGTGCCAGCAGCCTACTAGGGCGGGGGAGCGAGCAGTACTTC

abundance: .
j_gene: TRBJ2-3
v_gene: TRBV7-8
d_gene: TRBD2
CDR3aa: CASSLGLAGGGYTQYF
CDR3nt: TGTGCCAGCAGCTTAGGGCTAGCGGGAGGGGGATATACGCAGTATTTT

abundance: .
j_gene: TRBJ2-3
v_gene: TRBV11-2
d_gene: TRBD2
CDR3aa: CASSLGGTSGTDTQYF
CDR3nt: TGTGCCAGCAGCTTAGGGGGCACTAGCGGCACAGATACGCAGTATTTT

abundance: few
j_gene: TRBJ1-1
v_gene: TRBV27
d_gene: .
CDR3aa: CASSLGRWNTEAFF
CDR3nt: TGTGCCAGCAGTTTGGGACGGTGGAACACTGAAGCTTTCTTT

abundance: many
j_gene: TRBJ2-3
v_gene: TRBV6-5
d_gene: TRBD1
CDR3aa: CASKPRTGTTDTQYF
CDR3nt: TGTGCCAGCAAACCCCGGACAGGGACCACAGATACGCAGTATTTT

abundance: once
j_gene: TRBJ2-1
v_gene: TRBV7-8
d_gene: .
CDR3aa: CASSLVGQHNEQFF
CDR3nt: TGTGCCAGCAGCTTAGTTGGGCAGCACAATGAGCAGTTCTTC

abundance: few
j_gene: TRBJ2-7
v_gene: TRBV7-8
d_gene: .
CDR3aa: CASSLAEISGSYEQYF
CDR3nt: TGTGCCAGCAGCTTAGCGGAGATTAGCGGTTCCTACGAGCAGTACTTC

abundance: many
j_gene: TRBJ2-1
v_gene: TRBV9
d_gene: TRBD2
CDR3aa: CASSAEPSGRAPREQFF
CDR3nt: TGTGCCAGCAGCGCCGAGCCTAGCGGGAGAGCCCCTAGAGAGCAGTTCTTC

abundance: .
j_gene: TRBJ2-5
v_gene: TRBV7-6
d_gene: .
CDR3aa: CASSPQVVETQYF
CDR3nt: TGTGCCAGCAGCCCCCAAGTCGTAGAGACCCAGTACTTC

abundance: .
j_gene: TRBJ2-3
v_gene: TRBV6-5
d_gene: TRBD2
CDR3aa: CATGLAGVDTQYF
CDR3nt: TGTGCCACCGGACTAGCGGGAGTAGATACGCAGTATTTT

abundance: .
j_gene: TRBJ1-5
v_gene: TRBV29-1
d_gene: .
CDR3aa: CSVGSSSSNQPQHF
CDR3nt: TGCAGCGTTGGATCATCTTCAAGCAATCAGCCCCAGCATTTT

abundance: few
j_gene: TRBJ1-6
v_gene: TRBV30
d_gene: .
CDR3aa: CAWSTGNSPLHF
CDR3nt: TGTGCCTGGAGCACAGGAAATTCACCCCTCCACTTT

abundance: .
j_gene: TRBJ1-2
v_gene: TRBV14
d_gene: .
CDR3aa: CASSQRSSGGNGYTF
CDR3nt: TGTGCCAGCAGCCAAAGGTCATCCGGGGGCAACGGCTACACCTTC

abundance: .
j_gene: TRBJ1-2
v_gene: TRBV7-6
d_gene: TRBD1
CDR3aa: CASSLAGQPYGYTF
CDR3nt: TGTGCCAGCAGCTTAGCGGGACAGCCATATGGCTACACCTTC

abundance: .
j_gene: TRBJ2-7
v_gene: TRBV18
d_gene: TRBD1
CDR3aa: CASSPGQEPYEQYF
CDR3nt: TGTGCCAGCTCACCAGGACAGGAACCCTACGAGCAGTACTTC

abundance: .
j_gene: TRBJ2-1
v_gene: TRBV20-1
d_gene: .
CDR3aa: CSAQTLNEQFF
CDR3nt: TGCAGTGCTCAGACTCTTAATGAGCAGTTCTTC

abundance: few
j_gene: TRBJ2-7
v_gene: TRBV30
d_gene: TRBD2
CDR3aa: CAWSGTSGRALYEQYF
CDR3nt: TGTGCCTGGAGCGGGACTAGCGGGAGGGCCCTCTACGAGCAGTACTTC

abundance: few
j_gene: TRBJ2-3
v_gene: TRBV29-1
d_gene: TRBD2
CDR3aa: CSVVKGLAGRQYF
CDR3nt: TGCAGCGTAGTCAAAGGACTAGCGGGGAGGCAGTATTTT

abundance: .
j_gene: TRBJ1-5
v_gene: TRBV5-1
d_gene: .
CDR3aa: CASSLDVNQPQHF
CDR3nt: TGCGCCAGCAGCTTGGACGTGAATCAGCCCCAGCATTTT

abundance: few
j_gene: TRBJ1-5
v_gene: TRBV30
d_gene: .
CDR3aa: CAWSLRQDQPQHF
CDR3nt: TGTGCCTGGAGTCTGCGTCAGGATCAGCCCCAGCATTTT

abundance: .
j_gene: TRBJ2-1
v_gene: TRBV5-4
d_gene: .
CDR3aa: CASSLALQGLKQFF
CDR3nt: TGTGCCAGCAGCTTGGCACTCCAGGGGTTAAAGCAGTTCTTC

abundance: .
j_gene: TRBJ2-5
v_gene: TRBV5-4
d_gene: TRBD2
CDR3aa: CASSLPSGRVETQYF
CDR3nt: TGTGCCAGCAGCTTACCTAGCGGGAGAGTGGAGACCCAGTACTTC

abundance: .
j_gene: TRBJ2-1
v_gene: TRBV5-4
d_gene: .
CDR3aa: CASSLPDLRNEQFF
CDR3nt: TGTGCCAGCAGCCTACCGGACTTGCGAAATGAGCAGTTCTTC

abundance: few
j_gene: TRBJ1-1
v_gene: TRBV7-2
d_gene: .
CDR3aa: CASSSRLTLSTEAFF
CDR3nt: TGTGCCAGCAGCTCACGACTGACCCTAAGCACTGAAGCTTTCTTT

abundance: .
j_gene: TRBJ2-4
v_gene: TRBV5-1
d_gene: .
CDR3aa: CASSLEGNIQYF
CDR3nt: TGCGCCAGCAGCTTGGAGGGAAACATTCAGTACTTC

abundance: few
j_gene: TRBJ2-7
v_gene: TRBV7-9
d_gene: TRBD2
CDR3aa: CASSLARPSGTYEQYF
CDR3nt: TGTGCCAGCAGCTTAGCGCGTCCTAGCGGAACCTACGAGCAGTACTTC